This T cell receptor beta chain was captured in a study of T cell clonotyping in hematopoietic cell transplantation (dated by TCRdb to the early 2020s). In the study overall: A total of some 140 blood samples were gathered in the study from roughly 37 consecutive transplant recipients along with their related donors. Patients were recruited between 2015 and 2017 and followed until late 2020 or death. General study outcomes and caveats: Just a small fraction of recipient repertoires overlapped with donor repertoires, and more than 97% appeared de novo at the given depth. The sample size was limited, and CD4 and CD8 repertoire contributions could not be separated because cells were not sorted. Recipient TCR diversity fell after transplant, with pathologically expanded clonotypes rising progressively from day 30 to day 180. Inverse Simpson Index values from donors and from recipients before transplant predicted broader TCR repertoire diversity after transplant.

The sample's time point, from its label and the paper: 100 days after allo-HCT. Recipient blood was collected about 28 days before transplant and at days 30, 100 and 180 after transplant. Nuclei Lysis Solution was used to extract genomic DNA from fresh or cryopreserved unfractionated peripheral blood mononuclear cells. Taken from cysteine to phenylalanine, the CDR3 has 11 residues. The retained sequence is limited to the CDR3, 33 bases, with the frame set at the first base. V is reduced by 4 bases and J by 4 bases, leaving a spacing of 5 bases between them. According to the germline V gene, CDR1 reads SQVTM and CDR2 reads ANQGSEA. About this clone: It has no known antigen specificity. Base qualities are not recorded, but no much larger clone differs from it by a single base.

The immunoSEQ assay, a bias-controlled multiplex PCR using V- and J-specific primers, was used to amplify TCR beta CDR3 regions from genomic DNA. In a second PCR step, the CDR3 amplicons were tagged with a proprietary barcode plus Illumina adapter sequences. An Illumina MiSeq instrument was used for sequencing of the CDR3 libraries. In the paper's pipeline: immunoSEQ Analyzer 3.0 was used for export and quality control, with R Bioconductor and Immunarch used for downstream analyses. Repertoire metrics were calculated using only productive rearrangements within the normalized downsampled data set. In the normalized cohort, clonotypes with more than 5 templates were defined as pathologically expanded. The Inverse Simpson Index was used to measure repertoire diversity. CMV-specificity analyses were carried out on the non-normalized data set to capture all clonotypes. The immuneACCESS repertoire file appears here via TCRdb, limited to in-frame rearrangements. These files lack a portion of the clones; in checked studies, under half of the deficit traces to unresolved V genes, and the cause of the others is not known. The D gene and trimming were derived from the DNA, and the V and J assignments and clone size from that table. The table for this sample lists about 10,000 clones; about 51% of them were counted only once. In total, the top ten clones hold 13% of the sample.

Recombination joined TRBV29-1 with TRBJ1-3; the D gene identity is not certain. This receptor was taken from a female patient in her fifties who had an allogeneic stem cell transplant from an unrelated donor, so the T cells may come from the graft donor. Some clones in this sample may be carry-over from other donors' samples. The sample here was peripheral blood mononuclear cells, taken 100 days after allogeneic stem cell transplant. The encoded CDR3 is CSVVSGNTIYF. The DNA is as follows: TGCAGCGTTGTCTCCGGAAACACCATATATTTT. With the rest looked up from the reference TRBV29-1 and TRBJ1-3 genes rather than sequenced, the full variable domain is SAVISQKPSRDICQRGTSLTIQCQVDSQVTMMFWYRQQPGQSLTLIATANQGSEATYESGFVIDKFPISRPNLTFSTLTVSNMSPEDSSIYLCSVVSGNTIYFGEGSWLTVV.